Following are 4 T cell receptor beta chains from one sample sequenced in a study of CD8+ T cells in alopecia areata. After isolation, RNA underwent reverse transcription to generate cDNA as the sequencing template. Here immunoSEQ multiplex PCR was the method, and the copy in TCRdb shows in-frame clones only, minus some. The sample holds some 110,000 clones, and no clone turns up only once. Sequencing input: lesional skin. These receptors came from a C3H/HeJ mouse with alopecia areata. This strain's MHC haplotype is H2-k.

This clone has only a few counts. Gene labels here are mouse ones. The CDR3 extends 4 residues past the end of the read, so its final part is completed from the germline J gene. The chain has TRBV13-3 and TRBJ2-1; possibly TRBD1 for D (6 bases). Looked up from germline, CDR1 is NNHDY and CDR2 is SYVADS. The V end was cut by 0 bases, the J end by 1 base, with 14 bases between. This CDR3 comprises 17 residues. The CDR3 loop reads CASSDAPPGQNYAEQFF. Incomplete CDR3 DNA: TGTGCCAGCAGTGATGCCCCTCCGGGACAAAACTATGCT.

Notes on this clone: Gene names are mouse gene names. The read comes to an end 4 residues before the CDR3 does, leaving the germline J gene to fill in the end. This chain connects TRBV13-3 to TRBJ2-7; a weak D match, TRBD1 (5 bases). The CDR3 contains 13 residues. The germline CDR1 and CDR2 sequences are NNHDY and SYVADS. The CDR3 reads CASSDQGEYEQYF. Incomplete CDR3 DNA: TGTGCCAGCAGTGACCAGGGCGAATAT.

For this clone: Mouse gene names and germline throughout. The CDR3 end falls 4 residues outside the read, so it is completed with the germline J gene. This sequence joins TRBV16 and TRBJ2-4; D ambiguous. The CDR3 length is 13 residues. CDR1 is SGHSA, CDR2 FRNQAP, per germline. The covered CDR3 bases are TGTGCAAGCAGCTTAGAGGTCAGCAAC. Encoded protein: CASSLEVSN. The whole CDR3 sequence reads CASSLEVSNTLYF.

Only a few counts were recorded for this clone. Mouse germline and gene names are used. Read data end 4 residues before the CDR3 end; the end is taken from the germline J gene. The chain employs TRBV14 and TRBJ2-1; 11 bases align to TRBD1. From germline, CDR1 is SGHDT and CDR2 FRDEAV. The CDR3 contains 15 residues. V was clipped by 5 bases and J by 3 bases; unmatched bases: 4. The CDR3 is CASRRDRGGYAEQFF. The sequenced CDR3 bases are TGTGCCAGCAGGCGGGACAGGGGGGGCTATGCT.